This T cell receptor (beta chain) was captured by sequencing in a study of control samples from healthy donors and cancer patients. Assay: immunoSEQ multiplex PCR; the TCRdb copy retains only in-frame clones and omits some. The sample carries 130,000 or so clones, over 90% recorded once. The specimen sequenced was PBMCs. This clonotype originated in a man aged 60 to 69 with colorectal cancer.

In nucleotides, the CDR3 is TGTGCCAGCAGTGTCGGGGCTAAAAACATTCAGTACTTC. It specifies CASSVGAKNIQYF. The chain carries TRBV2 and TRBJ2-4; tentatively, D is TRBD1 or TRBD2 (5 bases each). Germline lookup yields CDR1 SNHLY and CDR2 FYNNEI. The V end lost 4 bases, the J end lost 4 bases, and 8 bases lay between the germline ends. The CDR3 is 13 amino acids.